This T cell receptor beta chain was recovered during a study of cytomegalovirus exposure and HLA in healthy donors (TCRdb year 2017). About the study as a whole: In an earlier analysis of approximately 640 of the donors, 250 to 350 Gb of sequence data and roughly 100 million unique TCR beta sequences from about 190 million T cells were reported. Typing coverage differed by locus: A, B, C, DRB1 and DQB1 were typed in about 620-640 donors, DQA1 in 500 to 550, DPA1 in around 580, and DPB1 in around 490. An earlier analysis of 450 to 750 of the donors used high-throughput TCR beta sequencing to judge whether each TCR beta V gene segment behaved as functional or pseudogenic. Rather than drawing on any new phenotypic data, the later analysis identified candidate immune exposures from TCR beta sequences and the way those sequences occurred across donors. On average, roughly 240,000 unique TCR beta nucleotide sequences were sequenced per donor among about 400 genotyped donors of the cohort, with around 19% of those sequences being non-productive. In addition to the first cohort of 666 subjects, a separate validation cohort of over 90 different subjects was used. To study patterns of TCR occurrence, a later analysis re-analyzed previously published TCR beta repertoires from just over 650 donors and added high-resolution HLA genotyping. Among the approximately 430 genotyped donors, around 81% belonged to the genetic ancestry cluster associated with self-reported Caucasian donors. Approximately 330 gigabases of sequencing data and roughly 80 million unique TCR sequences made up an early release that covered approximately 650 HLA-typed donors. Every discovery cohort repertoire had been produced on one sequencing platform. The study profiled the T cell repertoires of hundreds of subjects by immunosequencing and related them to cytomegalovirus serostatus. High-throughput TCR immunosequencing, statistical association of individual TCRs with disease status, and machine learning were combined to predict cytomegalovirus infection status. Class I and class II HLA loci were covered by the typing at four-digit resolution. A later genetic analysis took genome-wide SNP genotypes for about 55% of the 666 donors and used that subset as a discovery cohort. Roughly 5 DR-DQ haplotypes were treated as single units for association and clustering because of strong linkage in the cohort. Alongside the repertoire data, information on donor age, sex, ethnicity and CMV serostatus was compiled. The study aimed to test whether cataloging public T cell receptors could reveal signatures of past pathogen exposure.

With respect to this clone: Its antigen specificity is not known. No base quality information exists; no much larger clone differs at one position.

In total, just over 650 healthy bone marrow donors made up the cohort. Cohort members were all nominally healthy when sampled, although unrecorded immune exposures were likely present. The donor was CMV seropositive and belonged to the group of a few hundred seropositive cohort members. A peripheral blood sample was collected from each donor, and TCR beta sequencing was performed on peripheral blood mononuclear cells. The Qiagen DNeasy Blood Extraction Kit was used to extract genomic DNA from the blood cell samples. Summary of the overall study and its limitations: A few of the identified cytomegalovirus-associated TCR beta chains were confirmed in vitro to be specific for cytomegalovirus antigens. HLA typing was unavailable for some donors at each locus, so association tests used only the typed subset. According to a later analysis, parvovirus B19, influenza, CMV and Epstein-Barr virus appeared linked to several top co-occurrence clusters. Roughly uniform sequencing depth across donors was assumed in presence/absence analyses, although this assumption may not hold. A group of highly shared sequence variants was considered likely to be a technical artifact of the sequencing pipeline. The earlier analysis of 587 of the donors excluded 15 to 20 rarely observed V segments, including chromosome 9 orphons, because counts were too low. In a later analysis, 16,951 TCR beta sequences were associated with specific HLA alleles at a false discovery rate of 0.05. In a later analysis, most CMV-associated TCR beta chains were found to appear HLA-restricted, with HLA associations seemingly driven largely by CMV exposure. Only TCR beta chains were sequenced in this cohort, and the absence of alpha or paired-chain data limited detectable features. It was suggested by the authors that the approach could potentially be generalized to other disease states and immunological phenotypes. A total of some 180 TCR beta chains were listed by the study as associated with cytomegalovirus. Broadly in line with IMGT annotations, most TCR beta V segments showed up in productive rearrangements about 87% or about 30% of the time in an earlier analysis of around 550 of the donors. While some public TCRs were present in many individuals, most TCR sequences turned up only very rarely across donors. When HLA alleles, especially DR and DQ, strongly co-occurred, TCR associations were difficult to assign to individual alleles. According to a later analysis, TCR association rates differed among HLA loci, with DRB1 alleles showing the most associated TCRs and HLA-C alleles showing the fewest. The classifier was reported to diagnose cytomegalovirus status with high specificity and sensitivity in both the original and validation cohorts. Immune exposure information for the cohort was limited to CMV serostatus. In a later genetic analysis, fewer N-insertions in productive TCRs were reported among donors in an Asian-associated ancestry cluster than the roughly 700-donor mean. Correlated functional status among segregating V segments might be attributable to linkage disequilibrium, but an unknown experimental factor could not be ruled out. A later analysis found that HLA-associated TCR beta chains were more clonally expanded and had lower generation probabilities than equally common non-associated chains. A further reported finding was that TCR beta sequences accurately predicted the HLA-A and HLA-B alleles for most subjects in the first cohort. An association between a missense DCLRE1C variant and V-gene and J-gene trimming of TCR beta chains was found in a later genetic analysis and replicated in an independent cohort.

The library was obtained by the immunoSEQ multiplex PCR assay. For the multiplex PCR, a mixture combining 60 forward primers for TCR Vbeta segments and 13 reverse primers for TCR Jbeta segments was used. The CDR3 region of rearranged TCR beta genes was amplified from genomic DNA by a multiplex PCR assay. The Illumina HiSeq System was used to sequence the amplified TCR beta libraries as 87-base-pair reads. Under the source paper's analysis protocol: In a later analysis, roughly 80 million unique TCR beta chains were counted across the approximately 640 repertoires, and some 10 million of these chains were shared by at least two donors. To remove PCR and sequencing errors, raw reads were error-corrected and collapsed into unique sequences using a nearest-neighbor algorithm that merged closely related sequences. CDR3 sequences were aligned to IMGT reference sequences to assign V, D and J gene segments. Each retained sequence needed at least a six-nucleotide match to both a V gene segment and a J gene segment. A rearrangement was called productive if the CDR3 had no stop codons and remained in frame with V and J, and every other rearrangement was called non-productive. CDR3 was defined according to IMGT convention as the region running from the second conserved V-encoded cysteine to the conserved J-encoded phenylalanine. The earlier analysis of about 640 of the donors excluded any sequence lacking an unambiguous match to a single V gene segment. In an earlier analysis of approximately 610 of the donors, V segments were called functional above 56.7% productive rearrangements and were called segregating when the between-donor standard deviation exceeded 5%. A statistical classification framework was built to diagnose cytomegalovirus status from the catalog of TCR beta chain sequences. In a later analysis, V and J genes were assigned by comparing TCR nucleotide sequences against IMGT/GENE-DB human TR gene sequences. A later analysis assigned CDR3 sequences and most-parsimonious VDJ recombination scenarios with the TCRdist pipeline. A later analysis defined each TCR beta chain by its CDR3 amino acid sequence plus V-gene family, and excluded reads lacking a unique V-gene family. As a way to deal with suspected cross-contamination and a sequencing artifact, a later analysis dropped 450 to 600 nucleotide sequences that were highly shared and had low generation probability. In a later analysis, a clonal expansion index for each public chain was calculated from normalized within-repertoire ranks of inferred template counts. A later analysis computed generation probabilities with a VDJ recombination model fitted to out-of-frame rearrangements, and checked the results against IGoR. In a later analysis, TCR-TCR, TCR-HLA and TCR-CMV co-occurrence was scored with hypergeometric tests, and a repertoire-size bias correction was applied to TCR pairs. False discovery rates were estimated in a later analysis by permuting HLA or CMV assignments 20 times. In a later analysis, co-occurring TCRs were grouped using DBSCAN, with TCRdist sequence similarity added in when clustering inside HLA-allele-positive subsets. For co-occurrence clustering, repertoires with fewer than 30,000 or more than 120,000 public chains were excluded, along with roughly 5 repertoires with anomalous nucleotide sharing. TCRdb took over this immuneACCESS table, retaining in-frame rearrangements with V and J assigned. Such tables are incomplete; in checked studies, under half of the missing clones stem from an unresolved V gene, and the remainder is unexplained. The V and J calls and the clone size are those of that table, but D and trimming were determined from the DNA. The sample table contains roughly 97,000 clones; only one count was recorded for roughly 79% of them. Of the sample, roughly 6.2% is held by the ten largest clones.

Specimen: PBMCs. The TCR originated in a man aged 60 to 75 in good health and CMV-seropositive.

The CDR3 region reads CASSRDTVASPLHF. The sequenced DNA is TGTGCCAGCAGTAGGGACACCGTTGCGTCACCCCTCCACTTT. The chain was built from TRBV2 and TRBJ1-6, with TRBD1 tentatively as D gene (6 bases match). V is cut by 5 bases and J by 10 bases, and the space between the germline ends is 15 bases. The CDR3 runs 14 residues from the cysteine to the phenylalanine. Only CDR3 DNA remains: 42 bases, in frame from the first base. The germline V gene supplies CDR1 SNHLY and CDR2 FYNNEI. With all but the CDR3 taken from the reference TRBV2 and TRBJ1-6 genes, the full variable domain is: EPEVTQTPSHQVTQMGQEVILRCVPISNHLYFYWYRQILGQKVEFLVSFYNNEISEKSEIFDDQFSVERPDGSNFTLKIRSTKLEDSAMYFCASSRDTVASPLHFGNGTRLTVT.